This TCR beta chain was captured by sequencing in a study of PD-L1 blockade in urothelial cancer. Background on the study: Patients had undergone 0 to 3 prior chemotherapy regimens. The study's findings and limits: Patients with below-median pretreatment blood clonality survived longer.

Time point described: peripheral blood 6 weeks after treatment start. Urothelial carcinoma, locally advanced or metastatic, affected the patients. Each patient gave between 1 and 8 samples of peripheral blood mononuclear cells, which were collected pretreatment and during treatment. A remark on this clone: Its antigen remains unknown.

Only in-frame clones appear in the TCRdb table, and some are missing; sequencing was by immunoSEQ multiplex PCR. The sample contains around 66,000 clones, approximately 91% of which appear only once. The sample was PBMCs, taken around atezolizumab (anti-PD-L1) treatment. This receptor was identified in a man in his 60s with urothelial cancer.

This CDR3 is CASSFRGGGSYNEQFF. CDR3 nucleotides: TGCGCCAGCAGCTTCCGTGGCGGAGGCTCCTACAATGAGCAGTTCTTC. The V and J genes are TRBV5-1 and TRBJ2-1; possible D gene TRBD2, 5 bases. Looked up from germline, CDR1 is SGHRS and CDR2 is YFSETQ. This CDR3 contains 16 residues. The V end lost 2 bases, the J end lost 0 bases, and 12 bases lay between the germline ends.